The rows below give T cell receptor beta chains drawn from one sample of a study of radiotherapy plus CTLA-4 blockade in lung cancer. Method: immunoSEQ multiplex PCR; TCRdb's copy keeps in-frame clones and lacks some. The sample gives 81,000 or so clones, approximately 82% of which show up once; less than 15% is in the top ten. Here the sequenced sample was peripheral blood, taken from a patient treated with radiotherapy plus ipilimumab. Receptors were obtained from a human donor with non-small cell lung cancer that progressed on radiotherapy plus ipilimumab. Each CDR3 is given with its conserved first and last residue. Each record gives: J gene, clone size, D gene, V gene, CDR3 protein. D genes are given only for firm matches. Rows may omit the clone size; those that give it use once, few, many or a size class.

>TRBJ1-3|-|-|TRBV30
CAWSVGTNTIYF
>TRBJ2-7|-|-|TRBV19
CASSISGYYEQYF
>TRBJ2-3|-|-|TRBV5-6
CASSLKHIPDTQYF
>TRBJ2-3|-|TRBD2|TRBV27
CASSLNPAGPTDTQYF
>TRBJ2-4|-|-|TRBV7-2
CASSLTRVPLAKNIQYF
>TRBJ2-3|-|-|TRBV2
CASSRDLASTDTQYF
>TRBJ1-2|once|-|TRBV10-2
CASLVGGTNYGYTF
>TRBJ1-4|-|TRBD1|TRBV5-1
CASSSGTGVEKLFF
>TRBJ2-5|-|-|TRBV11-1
CASSPRGGQETQYF
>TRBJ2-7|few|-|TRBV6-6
CASSYIRRDYEQYF
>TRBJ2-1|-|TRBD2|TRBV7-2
CASSLLADHSYNEQFF
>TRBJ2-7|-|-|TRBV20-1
CSRDRLLEQYF
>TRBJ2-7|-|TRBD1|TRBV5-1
CASSLGGQLSEQYF
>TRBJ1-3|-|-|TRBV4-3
CASSRGRGVAGNTIYF
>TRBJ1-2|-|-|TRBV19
CASSVPGQLYGYTF
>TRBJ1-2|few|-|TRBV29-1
CSVLAGGGYTF
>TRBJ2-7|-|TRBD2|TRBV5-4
CASSLAGPYEQYF
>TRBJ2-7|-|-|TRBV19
CASSIASPGHPPLYEQYF
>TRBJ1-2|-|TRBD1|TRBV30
CAWAHGTGAGYTF
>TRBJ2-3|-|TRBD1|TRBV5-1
CASSSTGDPTDTQYF
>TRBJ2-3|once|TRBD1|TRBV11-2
CATKEQGAVPDTQYF
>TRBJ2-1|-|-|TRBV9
CASSVEAFSYNEQFF
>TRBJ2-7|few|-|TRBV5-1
CASSLGRGVSYEQYF
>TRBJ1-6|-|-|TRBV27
CASSWGSDSPLHF
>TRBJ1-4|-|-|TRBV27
CASSLSSTNEKLFF
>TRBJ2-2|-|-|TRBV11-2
CASSWWVGDELFF
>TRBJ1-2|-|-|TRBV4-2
CASSAHDHGYTF
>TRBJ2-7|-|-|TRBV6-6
CASSYRDSYEQYF
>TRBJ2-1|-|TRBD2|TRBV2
CASSEVSGVTYNEQFF
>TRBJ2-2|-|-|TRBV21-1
CASVGADPPNTGELFF
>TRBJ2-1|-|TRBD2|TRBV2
CASRGTSGPFNEQFF
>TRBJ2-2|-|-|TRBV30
CAWKTTGRAGELFF